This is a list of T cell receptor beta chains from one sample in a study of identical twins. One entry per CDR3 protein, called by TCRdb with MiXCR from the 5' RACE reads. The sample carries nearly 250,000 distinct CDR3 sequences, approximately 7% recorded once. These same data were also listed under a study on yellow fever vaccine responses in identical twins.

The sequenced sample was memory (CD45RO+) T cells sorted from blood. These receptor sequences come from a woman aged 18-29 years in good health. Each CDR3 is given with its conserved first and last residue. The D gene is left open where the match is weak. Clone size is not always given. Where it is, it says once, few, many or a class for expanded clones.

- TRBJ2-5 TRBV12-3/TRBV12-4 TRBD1 CASSKWTGGEETQYF TGTGCCAGCAGCAAATGGACAGGGGGCGAAGAGACCCAGTACTTC
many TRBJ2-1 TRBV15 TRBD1 CATSSDRAPYNEQFF TGTGCCACCAGCAGCGACAGGGCCCCCTACAATGAGCAGTTCTTC
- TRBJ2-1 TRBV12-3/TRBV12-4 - CASSLYEVWRNYNEQFF TGTGCCAGCAGTTTATACGAGGTGTGGCGGAACTACAATGAGCAGTTCTTC
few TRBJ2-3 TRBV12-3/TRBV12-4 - CASAQASGTDTQYF TGTGCCAGCGCCCAGGCCTCTGGCACAGATACGCAGTATTTT
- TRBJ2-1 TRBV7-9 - CASSTSDKAGQFF TGTGCCAGCAGCACCTCCGACAAAGCTGGGCAGTTCTTC
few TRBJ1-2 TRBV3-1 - CASSQTPTGGYGYTF TGTGCCAGCAGCCAGACCCCGACAGGCGGCTATGGCTACACCTTC
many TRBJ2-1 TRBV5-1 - CASSLDWSAGPYNEQFF TGCGCCAGCAGCTTGGACTGGTCGGCGGGACCCTACAATGAGCAGTTCTTC
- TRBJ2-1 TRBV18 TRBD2 CASSLAGTSGYNEQFF TGTGCCAGCTCACTAGCAGGGACTAGCGGGTACAATGAGCAGTTCTTC
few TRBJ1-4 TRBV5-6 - CASELQSGIGVEKLFF TGTGCCAGCGAACTTCAATCCGGTATAGGGGTTGAAAAACTGTTTTTT
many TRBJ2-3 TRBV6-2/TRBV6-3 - CASTGLVLGNTQYF TGTGCCAGCACAGGCCTGGTGCTGGGGAATACGCAGTATTTT
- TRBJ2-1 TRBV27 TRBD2 CASSPSGGTSYNEQFF TGTGCCAGCAGTCCCTCGGGGGGAACCTCCTACAATGAGCAGTTCTTC
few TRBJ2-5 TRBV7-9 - CASSFRGPEETQYF TGTGCCAGCAGCTTCCGGGGGCCAGAAGAGACCCAGTACTTC
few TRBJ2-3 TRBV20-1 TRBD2 CSARDPSGGGPTDTQYF TGCAGTGCTAGAGACCCTTCCGGCGGGGGACCCACAGATACGCAGTATTTT
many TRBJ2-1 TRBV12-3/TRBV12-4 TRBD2 CASSSDSSGRASEQFF TGTGCCAGCAGTTCCGACTCTAGCGGGAGGGCGTCTGAGCAGTTCTTC
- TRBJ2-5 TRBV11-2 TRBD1 CASSFTDRGARETQYF TGTGCCAGCAGCTTCACCGACAGGGGGGCGCGGGAGACCCAGTACTTC
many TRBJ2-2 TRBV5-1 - CASSLAQANTGELFF TGCGCCAGCAGCTTGGCGCAAGCGAACACCGGGGAGCTGTTTTTT
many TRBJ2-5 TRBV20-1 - CSAGRDLQETQYF TGCAGTGCAGGCCGGGACTTGCAAGAGACCCAGTACTTC
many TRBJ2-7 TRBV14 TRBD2 CASSHSASGRVVVLYEQYF TGTGCCAGCAGCCATTCTGCTAGCGGGAGGGTAGTAGTACTCTACGAGCAGTACTTC
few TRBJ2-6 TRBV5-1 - CASSLDFLSGANVLTF TGCGCCAGCAGCTTGGATTTCCTTTCTGGGGCCAACGTCCTGACTTTC
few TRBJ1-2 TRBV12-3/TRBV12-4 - CASSLEGGTNYGYTF TGTGCCAGCAGTTTAGAGGGGGGAACTAACTATGGCTACACCTTC
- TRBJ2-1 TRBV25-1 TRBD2 CASSHGTSDSYNEQFF TGTGCCAGCAGTCACGGGACTAGCGACTCCTACAATGAGCAGTTCTTC
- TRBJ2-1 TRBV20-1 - CSARDFRVNEQFF TGCAGTGCTAGAGATTTCAGGGTCAATGAGCAGTTCTTC
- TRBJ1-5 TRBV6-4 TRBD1 CASSEGTGGSPQHF TGTGCCAGCAGTGAGGGGACAGGGGGATCCCCCCAGCATTTT
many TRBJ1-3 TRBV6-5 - CASSLRTVGNTIYF TGTGCCAGCAGTTTAAGGACAGTTGGAAACACCATATATTTT
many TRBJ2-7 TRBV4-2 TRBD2 CASSQGLAGPLNTYEQYF TGTGCCAGCAGCCAAGGTCTAGCGGGGCCGCTCAATACCTACGAGCAGTACTTC
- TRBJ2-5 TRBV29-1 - CSVEMSRETQYF TGCAGCGTTGAAATGTCGAGGGAGACCCAGTACTTC
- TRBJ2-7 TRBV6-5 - CASSYSGAFAEQYF TGTGCCAGCAGTTACTCCGGGGCCTTCGCGGAGCAGTACTTC
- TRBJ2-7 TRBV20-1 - CSAMAAGEQYF TGCAGTGCTATGGCGGCCGGCGAGCAGTACTTC
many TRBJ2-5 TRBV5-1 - CASSLDSSQETQYF TGCGCCAGCAGCCTGGACAGCTCCCAAGAGACCCAGTACTTC
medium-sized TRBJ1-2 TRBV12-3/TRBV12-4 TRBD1 CASTGQGLGYGYTF TGTGCCAGCACCGGACAGGGTTTGGGCTATGGCTACACCTTC
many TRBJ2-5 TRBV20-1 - CSPRGGETQYF TGCAGTCCCAGAGGAGGAGAGACCCAGTACTTC
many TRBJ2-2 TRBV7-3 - CASSRQDNTGELFF TGTGCCAGCAGCCGACAGGACAACACCGGGGAGCTGTTTTTT
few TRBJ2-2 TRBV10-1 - CASSTGGGVGELFF TGCGCCAGCAGTACCGGCGGTGGTGTCGGGGAGCTGTTTTTT
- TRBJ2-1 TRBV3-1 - CASSQRRVLDYNEQFF TGTGCCAGCAGCCAACGCCGGGTGCTAGATTACAATGAGCAGTTCTTC
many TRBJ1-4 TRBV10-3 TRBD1 CATGDRGSEKLFF TGTGCCACCGGGGACAGGGGGTCTGAAAAACTGTTTTTT
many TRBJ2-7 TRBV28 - CASSFTGARYEQYF TGTGCCAGCAGTTTTACGGGGGCGAGATACGAGCAGTACTTC
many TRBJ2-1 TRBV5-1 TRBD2 CASSLALAGVITYNEQFF TGCGCCAGCAGCTTGGCCCTAGCGGGAGTTATAACCTACAATGAGCAGTTCTTC
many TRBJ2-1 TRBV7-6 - CASSPTRSHNEQFF TGTGCCAGCAGCCCGACTAGATCCCACAATGAGCAGTTCTTC
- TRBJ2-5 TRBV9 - CASSVGQSQETQYF TGTGCCAGCAGCGTAGGACAAAGCCAAGAGACCCAGTACTTC
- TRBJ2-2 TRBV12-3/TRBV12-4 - CASNRVTSDTGELFF TGTGCCAGCAATAGGGTAACGAGTGACACCGGGGAGCTGTTTTTT
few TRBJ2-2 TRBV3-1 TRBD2 CASSQRTSVAGELFF TGTGCCAGCAGCCAGCGGACTAGCGTGGCCGGGGAGCTGTTTTTT
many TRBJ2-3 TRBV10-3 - CAISTKTEKTDTQYF TGTGCCATCAGTACCAAGACGGAAAAGACAGATACGCAGTATTTT
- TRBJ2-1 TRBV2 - CASSGAGAEQFF TGTGCCAGTTCGGGGGCGGGGGCTGAGCAGTTCTTC
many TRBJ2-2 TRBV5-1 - CASSPDRNGELFF TGCGCCAGCAGCCCCGACAGGAACGGGGAGCTGTTTTTT
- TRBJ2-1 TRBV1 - CTSSQDRTSRLYNEQFF TGCACCAGCAGCCAAGACCGGACTAGCAGACTGTACAATGAGCAGTTCTTC
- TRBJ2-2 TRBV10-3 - CAISDRGSTGELFF TGTGCCATCAGTGACAGGGGCAGCACCGGGGAGCTGTTTTTT
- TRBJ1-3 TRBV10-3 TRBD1 CAISDAGTGVSGNTIYF TGTGCCATCAGTGACGCCGGGACAGGGGTGTCTGGAAACACCATATATTTT
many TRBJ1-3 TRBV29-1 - CSVESQGPGNTIYF TGCAGCGTTGAATCGCAGGGACCTGGAAACACCATATATTTT
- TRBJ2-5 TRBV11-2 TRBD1 CASSPAGGTGLETQCF TGTGCCAGCAGCCCAGCGGGTGGGACAGGGTTAGAGACCCAGTGCTTC
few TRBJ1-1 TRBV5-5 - CASSSTGAAEAFF TGTGCCAGCAGCTCCACTGGCGCAGCAGAAGCTTTCTTT
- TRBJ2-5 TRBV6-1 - CASSTPGGAWKTQYF TGTGCCAGCAGTACCCCTGGGGGCGCATGGAAGACCCAGTACTTC
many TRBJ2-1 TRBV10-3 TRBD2 CAIRATGTSGYNEQFF TGTGCCATCAGGGCAACCGGGACTAGCGGTTACAATGAGCAGTTCTTC